Sequencing of this T cell receptor beta chain was carried out in a study of T-cell reconstitution after alpha-beta-depleted transplantation in children. The CDR3 spans 14 residues. After removal of 5 bases from V and 4 bases from J, the junction contained 7 bases not matched to a gene. Germline V gene sequence: CDR1 MNHEY, CDR2 SVGAGI. Preparation of the TCRbeta library involved a method that used unique molecular identifiers. From the PCR reads, TCRdb called clonotypes with MiXCR, one entry per CDR3 protein. This sample has approximately 390,000 distinct CDR3 sequences; approximately 11% occur once, and the top ten carry 4.5% to 7%. This clonotype was recorded many times.

The input for sequencing was PBMCs from the stem cell graft donor, taken from the stem cell graft. This sequence originates from a human donor who donated a stem cell graft to a child with acute myeloid leukemia. This rearrangement joins TRBV6-5 to TRBJ1-2; 7 bases are a match to TRBD1. This chain's CDR3 is CASSRDRATYGYTF. The CDR3 coding sequence is TGTGCCAGCAGTAGAGACAGGGCTACCTATGGCTACACCTTC.